The sequence of this T cell receptor beta chain was determined in a study of human T cells and chemical hapten exposure (dated by TCRdb to the early 2020s). Background for the entire study: For sensitization, 2% DPC in acetone was applied to a 2 cm by 2 cm area of upper inner arm skin. Patients additionally received weekly therapeutic DPC doses to the scalp throughout the roughly 25-week study period. Patch testing was performed on the upper back with Finn chambers containing 0.01% DPC, and the patch tests were scored after 6 days according to International Contact Dermatitis Research Group standards. The patient cohort, mostly female, included alopecia areata with under or over 50% scalp involvement, alopecia totalis and alopecia universalis. Libraries were pooled for sequencing, and variation in per-sample TCR yields was attributed mainly to small differences in library volumes within the pool. In alopecia patients, the study followed how the peripheral blood TCR repertoire changed in vivo over primary and secondary sensitization to diphenylcyclopropenone (DPC), a hapten. Blood samples were taken from patients before sensitization (week 0) and then at 2, 6 and about 24 weeks after DPC sensitization. About 29 alopecia patients gave blood for TCR sequencing at one to four time points (pre-sensitization, 2, 6 and 24 weeks). Summary of the overall study and its limitations: DPC sensitization did not change the number of TCRs with a frequency above 1 in 1000, and there was no evidence of changes in global repertoire structure. Repeated subsampling changed both the strength of the expansion versus patch-test correlation and the threshold at which that correlation became significant. Patch test score was positively correlated with the number of PT1 expanded TCRs, with significance at thresholds 8, 16 and 32 but not at 4. Compared with pre-sensitization or healthy control sets, expanded TCRs formed significantly more large CDR3 similarity clusters, which is consistent with antigen-driven responses. Because all patients had alopecia, a presumed autoimmune disease, the immune response of the patients might differ from that of healthy individuals.

The time point label for this specimen denotes: pre-sensitization, week 0. What the treatment or condition label conveys for this sample: therapeutic diphenylcyclopropenone sensitization with weekly scalp DPC. Blood at each patch-test visit was drawn before the patch test was applied. Patients were considered eligible if aged 18 to 70, diagnosed with alopecia and deemed suitable for DPC therapy, and patients were excluded if pregnant. Unfractionated whole blood was collected in Tempus Blood RNA tubes, and total RNA was extracted from that blood. The table lists this clonotype with a few counts. This clone's antigen is unknown. Base qualities are not provided; no much larger clone lies one nucleotide away. Library preparation was by RACE. Sequencing instrument: NextSeq 500. During library preparation, unique molecular identifiers were attached to individual cDNA molecules so that TCRs could be counted quantitatively and reproducibly. Both TCR alpha and TCR beta chains were sequenced from each blood RNA sample. The paper's processing steps were these. A median of roughly 98,000 TCRs per sample was observed, with a range of about 23,224 to 700,000. V, J and CDR3 annotation of the TCR reads was carried out using the Decombinator software suite. Every sample was subsampled to the same number of TCRs (28,000) for the PS versus PT1 abundance plots. TCRs were defined as expanded if absent before sensitization and observed at least eight times at the 2-week time point. TCRdb's own reprocessing of the public reads used fastp at Q25 and MiXCR and kept productive beta chains. When rows share a CDR3 protein, they turn into one entry using the most common DNA and genes. The V and J calls here are based on TCRdb, not the publication. The sample records 200,000 to 300,000 distinct CDR3 sequences, approximately 8.6% of which are singletons. Approximately 2.3% of the sample lies in the top ten.

The V end gives up 3 bases and the J end 8 bases, leaving 6 bases in the junction not matched to a gene. Spanning cysteine to phenylalanine, the CDR3 consists of 13 amino acids. The entry retains the CDR3 DNA only, 39 bases that are in frame from base 1. The germline V gene supplies CDR1 SGHTA and CDR2 FQGTGA. The sequenced sample was whole blood, obtained in connection with sensitization to the hapten diphenylcyclopropenone (DPC). The chain couples TRBV7-3 to TRBJ1-2, with 7 middle bases fitting TRBD1. The sequence was obtained from a woman between 40 and 50 years old with alopecia areata. Some clones in this sample may be carry-over from other donors' samples. The CDR3 region: CASSLTGLRGYTF. The nucleotide sequence reads as follows: TGTGCCAGCAGCTTGACAGGGTTAAGGGGCTACACCTTC.